The 5 T cell receptor beta chains listed next were all sequenced from one sample in a study of blood T cell repertoires in COVID-19. The table came from immunoSEQ multiplex PCR; TCRdb's copy has only in-frame clones and leaves some out. Altogether 200,000 to 250,000 clones are present, more than 70% being singletons, with the ten largest covering just under 6.5%. Sequencing was carried out using peripheral blood. The receptors derive from a woman aged 25 to 45 with COVID-19, enrolled during active disease.

This clone was picked up one time. V gene TRBV4-1 combines with J gene TRBJ1-5, with D maybe TRBD1 (6 bases). V was trimmed by 4 bases and J by 0 bases, leaving 10 bases between them. CDR1 and CDR2 from the germline V gene are MGHRA and YSYEKL. CDR3 length: 15 residues. In DNA, the CDR3 is TGCGCCAGCAGCCTAGACAGGTTTAGCAATCAGCCCCAGCATTTT. This translates into CASSLDRFSNQPQHF.

The genes are TRBV28 and TRBJ1-1; 7 bases fit TRBD1. J was trimmed by 3 bases and V by 4 bases; bases with no gene match: 8. The CDR3 covers 15 residues. Germline assignment: CDR1 MDHEN and CDR2 SYDVKM. The CDR3 region has the DNA TGTGCCAGCAGTTATGTCGGGACAGCCTACACTGAAGCTTTCTTT. Translated: CASSYVGTAYTEAFF.

V is TRBV10-3 and J is TRBJ2-1; 13 nucleotides line up with TRBD2. Germline V lookup: CDR1 ENHRY, CDR2 SYGVKD. There are 15 residues in the CDR3. V shed 7 bases and J 5 bases; nucleotides not matched to a gene: 5. The CDR3 DNA reads TGTGCCATCACTGGACTAGCGGGAGATAACAATGAGCAGTTCTTC. The encoded protein is CAITGLAGDNNEQFF.

This clone was seen only a few times. V usage is TRBV2 and J usage is TRBJ1-4; D perhaps matches TRBD1 (5 bases). CDR1 SNHLY and CDR2 FYNNEI come from the germline V gene. CDR3 length equals 15 residues. The V gene lost 7 bases and the J gene lost 8 bases, with 20 bases spanning the gap. CDR3 residues: CASNIAGPTGEKLFF. CDR3 in DNA: TGTGCCAGCAATATCGCGGGACCAACGGGGGAAAAACTGTTTTTT.

This chain links TRBV2 with TRBJ1-6, with D unresolved. This CDR3 is 15 amino acids long. Germline CDR1 and CDR2: SNHLY and FYNNEI. V lost 4 bases to trimming and J lost 6 bases, with 13 bases between them. The CDR3 sequence is CASSGARGSNSPLHF. Here the CDR3 DNA reads TGTGCCAGCAGTGGGGCCCGGGGTAGTAATTCACCCCTCCACTTT.